One and the same sample provided the 2 T cell receptor beta chains below, sequenced in a study of identical twins. TCRdb processed the 5' RACE reads anew with MiXCR; each CDR3 protein has one entry. Of roughly 690,000 distinct CDR3 sequences listed, around 6% are singletons. The sequenced sample was naive T cells sorted from blood. The source of these receptors is a man in his late teens or twenties in good health.

This clonotype was found many times. The chain uses TRBV29-1 and TRBJ1-1; D uncertain. Trimming cost V 1 base and J 0 bases, with 12 bases left between them. Germline assignment: CDR1 SQVTM and CDR2 ANQGSEA. The CDR3 extends over 15 amino acids. The CDR3, as DNA: TGCAGCGTTGAAGTAAGGGCCAGCATGAACACTGAAGCTTTCTTT. This codes for CSVEVRASMNTEAFF.

V usage is TRBV27 and J usage is TRBJ2-7; no definite D call. V was shortened by 8 bases and J by 1 base, with 15 bases between the two germline ends. Germline V lookup: CDR1 MNHEY, CDR2 SMNVEV (reference sequence). The CDR3 consists of 14 residues. DNA of the CDR3: TGTGCCAGCGGGCCTTCCCATGGTTCCTACGAGCAGTACTTC. Protein product: CASGPSHGSYEQYF.